A selection of T cell receptor beta chains follows, all from one sample in a study of control samples from healthy donors and cancer patients. TCRdb's copy holds only in-frame clones and misses some; the assay was immunoSEQ multiplex PCR. The sample lists about 77,000 clones, roughly 92% seen once, with around 6% in the top ten. The sequencing sample was made of blood. These receptor sequences come from a woman aged 60-75 years in good health. Each CDR3 is given without its conserved first and last residue. D genes are given only for firm matches.

CDR3aa,d_gene,j_gene,v_gene
ASSIDFRVSNTEAF,.,TRBJ1-1,TRBV19
ASSPQGDQETQY,TRBD1,TRBJ2-5,TRBV18
ASRTRTQQF,.,TRBJ2-1,TRBV6-5
ASSLGAQGTGELF,.,TRBJ2-2,TRBV7-9
ASSIGQGRQPQH,TRBD1,TRBJ1-5,TRBV7-2
ASRGQGRGYEQY,TRBD1,TRBJ2-7,TRBV27
ASSPQQGQDTQY,TRBD1,TRBJ2-3,TRBV18
ASSHGTNYYNEQF,.,TRBJ2-1,TRBV11-2
ASSDGERGYT,.,TRBJ1-2,TRBV6-2/TRBV6-3
ASSPGQGRNYGYT,TRBD1,TRBJ1-2,TRBV28
ASRPRRETGSYEQY,.,TRBJ2-7,TRBV21-1
ATSDPGGLNEQF,.,TRBJ2-1,TRBV24-1
ASSLRKGGTANSPLH,.,TRBJ1-6,TRBV27
ASSRVGSGETQY,.,TRBJ2-5,TRBV5-1
ASSGRMTSGRVYNEQF,TRBD2,TRBJ2-1,TRBV6-1